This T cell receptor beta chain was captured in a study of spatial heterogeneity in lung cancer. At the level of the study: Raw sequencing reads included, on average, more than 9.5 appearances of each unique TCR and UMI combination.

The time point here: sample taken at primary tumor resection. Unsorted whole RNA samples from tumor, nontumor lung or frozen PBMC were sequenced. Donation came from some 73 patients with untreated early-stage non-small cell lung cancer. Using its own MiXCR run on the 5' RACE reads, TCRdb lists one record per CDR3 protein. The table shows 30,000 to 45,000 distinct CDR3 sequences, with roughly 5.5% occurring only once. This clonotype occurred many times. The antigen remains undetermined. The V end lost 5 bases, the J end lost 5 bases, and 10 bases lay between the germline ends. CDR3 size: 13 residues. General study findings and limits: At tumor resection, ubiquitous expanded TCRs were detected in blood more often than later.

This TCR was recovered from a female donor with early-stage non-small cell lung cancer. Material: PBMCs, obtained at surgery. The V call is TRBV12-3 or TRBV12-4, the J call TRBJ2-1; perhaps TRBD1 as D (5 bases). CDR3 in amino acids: CASSRRENNEQFF. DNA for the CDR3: TGTGCCAGCAGTCGCAGGGAAAACAATGAGCAGTTCTTC.